The clone carrying this T cell receptor beta chain has a single count. Antigen: not known. This sample stems from a study of cytomegalovirus exposure and HLA in healthy donors. Points from the study as a whole: Most TCR sequences were rare, but some public TCRs occurred in many donors.

Use of 60 Vbeta and 13 Jbeta primers characterized the PCR. This table comes from immunoSEQ multiplex PCR, and its TCRdb copy is limited to in-frame clones, with some not included. The sample lists 100,000 to 150,000 clones; over 75% were seen once. The ends lost 4 bases at V and 4 bases at J; junction bases unmatched: 6. CDR1 SGHDT and CDR2 YYEEEE come from the germline V gene. This CDR3 has 16 amino acids. The TCR was taken from a boy aged 10-17 years in good health and CMV-seronegative. Material: PBMCs. The chain links TRBV5-6 to TRBJ2-1; TRBD2 matches 12 bases. This CDR3 is CASSLGGTSGYNEQFF. CDR3 nucleotides: TGTGCCAGCAGCCTTGGGGGGACTAGCGGGTACAATGAGCAGTTCTTC.